This TCR beta chain was captured in a study of identical twins. As to this clonotype: The target antigen is unknown.

General observations from the study: With monozygotic twins, out-of-frame TCR alpha sharing exceeded what models estimated. Clonotypes of the beta chain that were abundant in cord blood carried fewer insertions (memory repertoires showed none).

With template switching, a universal primer site was added, and the cDNA carried unique molecular identifiers. MiXCR, applied by TCRdb to the 5' RACE reads, yields one record per CDR3 protein. The sample lists some 1,700,000 distinct CDR3 sequences, around a third seen once, with less than 0.35% in the top ten. The receptor was derived from a newborn girl in good health. The specimen was cord blood.

The CDR3 protein is CASNDRGGNEKLFF. CDR3 in DNA: TGTGCCAGTAACGACAGGGGAGGAAATGAAAAACTGTTTTTT. The chain combines TRBV19 with TRBJ1-4, with 8 bases that match TRBD1. The CDR3 is 14 amino acids. The J segment lost 5 bases and the V segment lost 7 bases, leaving 6 bases of the junction unmatched. CDR1 and CDR2 from the germline V gene are LNHDA and SQIVND (reference sequence).